A single sample is the source of the 25 T cell receptor beta chains below, sequenced in a study of control samples from healthy donors and cancer patients. Data came from immunoSEQ multiplex PCR; TCRdb stores just in-frame clones and leaves some out. The sample features 150,000 to 200,000 clones, with approximately 2.2% in its top ten. The sample taken for sequencing was blood. These receptors originate from a woman in her twenties or thirties in good health.

The V call is TRBV3-1 (or the pseudogene TRBV3-2), the J call TRBJ1-5, with D tentatively TRBD1 (5 bases). V was trimmed by 0 bases and J by 7 bases, leaving 13 bases between them. Looked up from germline, CDR1 is LGHDT and CDR2 is YNNKEL (reference sequence). This CDR3 is 15 amino acids long. CDR3 bases: TGTGCCAGCAGCCAAGATCGGTCAGGGTCGCAGCCCCAGCATTTT. It codes for CASSQDRSGSQPQHF.

The CDR3 sequence is CASSPPNQGSPNTEAFF. The CDR3, as DNA: TGTGCCAGCTCACCACCGAACCAGGGTAGTCCGAACACTGAAGCTTTCTTT. The J gene is TRBJ1-1, the V gene TRBV18, with a weak D call TRBD1 (5 bases). There are 17 residues in the CDR3. In germline, CDR1 is KGHSH, CDR2 LQKENI. Between the trimmed V and J ends, which lost 0 bases and 1 base, there was a span of 15 bases.

This rearrangement joins TRBV5-6 to TRBJ1-5; 7 nucleotides line up with TRBD1. The trim removed 2 bases at V and 4 bases at J, leaving 3 bases unmatched. Per the germline V gene, CDR1 is SGHDT and CDR2 is YYEEEE. The CDR3 runs to 14 residues. CDR3 amino acids: CASSFGRGNQPQHF. In DNA, the CDR3 is TGTGCCAGCAGCTTTGGCAGGGGGAATCAGCCCCAGCATTTT.

The chain links TRBV2 to TRBJ2-5, with 9 bases fitting TRBD2. The CDR3 consists of 16 residues. Per germline, CDR1 SNHLY and CDR2 FYNNEI. V shed 5 bases, J shed 2 bases, and the junction held 9 bases outside the gene matches. The CDR3 sequence: CASSWSSGVFQETQYF. CDR3 DNA sequence: TGTGCCAGCAGTTGGTCTAGCGGGGTGTTTCAAGAGACCCAGTACTTC.

The chain has TRBV15 and TRBJ2-2; D tentatively reads TRBD1 or TRBD2 (5 bases each). The germline gives CDR1 LNHNV, CDR2 YYDKDF (reference sequence). Trimming took off 8 bases at V and 1 base at J, with 17 bases between the two ends. This CDR3 comprises 16 residues. CDR3 in amino acids: CATASPGTENTGELFF. In DNA form, the CDR3 reads TGTGCCACCGCCTCCCCTGGGACGGAGAACACCGGGGAGCTGTTTTTT.

The chain has TRBV5-1 and TRBJ2-6, with 9 bases lining up with TRBD1. Germline assignment: CDR1 SGHRS and CDR2 YFSETQ. The J segment lost 0 bases and the V segment lost 4 bases, leaving 5 bases of the junction unmatched. CDR3 length equals 17 residues. In nucleotides, the CDR3 is TGCGCCAGCAGCACAGGGACAGGGCCCTCTGGGGCCAACGTCCTGACTTTC. This codes for CASSTGTGPSGANVLTF.

The genes are TRBV15 and TRBJ2-7; D ambiguous. The ends were cut back, 1 base at V and 3 bases at J, with 1 base in the middle. The CDR3 spans 11 residues. CDR1 is LNHNV, CDR2 YYDKDF, per germline (reference sequence). Here the CDR3 DNA reads TGTGCCACCAGCAGAGGCTACGAGCAGTACTTC. It yields the protein CATSRGYEQYF.

V gene TRBV2 combines with J gene TRBJ1-1; the D is unclear. Trimming shortened V by 7 bases and J by 1 base, and 7 bases separated the two germline ends. The length of the CDR3 is 12 residues. Germline V gene data show CDR1 as SNHLY and CDR2 as FYNNEI. In DNA form, the CDR3 reads TGTGCCAGCATTTACGGGAACACTGAAGCTTTCTTT. Amino acids: CASIYGNTEAFF.

As regards this clone: This sample also contains other DNA sequences that code for the same CDR3. The J gene is TRBJ2-2, the V gene TRBV7-2, with a tentative D call TRBD1 (5 bases). The germline gives CDR1 SGHTA, CDR2 FQGNSA. This CDR3 region has 16 residues. V was trimmed by 1 base and J by 4 bases, leaving 13 bases between them. CDR3 nucleotides: TGTGCCAGCAGCTTAGTGCCTCAGGGTTTCACCGGGGAGCTGTTTTTT. It is translated as CASSLVPQGFTGELFF.

The genes are TRBV5-4 and TRBJ2-7, with D possibly TRBD1 on 5 matching bases. The germline gives CDR1 SGHNT, CDR2 YYREEE (reference sequence). V dropped 0 bases and J dropped 7 bases, with 14 bases sitting between them. The CDR3 runs to 14 residues. In DNA, the CDR3 is TGTGCCAGCAGCTTGGACGGCAGGGCTCGTGAGCAGTACTTC. It yields the protein CASSLDGRAREQYF.

This chain connects TRBV7-9 to TRBJ2-7; D uncertain. CDR1 and CDR2 from the germline V gene are SEHNR and FQNEAQ (reference sequence). This CDR3 has 13 amino acids. V was cut by 1 base and J by 4 bases, with 8 bases left in between. CDR3 protein: CASSLEQQYEQYF. In DNA form, the CDR3 reads TGTGCCAGCAGCTTAGAACAGCAGTACGAGCAGTACTTC.

The chain combines TRBV7-8 with TRBJ1-1; D not resolved. The CDR3 has 13 residues. Between the trimmed V and J ends, which lost 5 bases and 0 bases, there was a span of 7 bases. Germline assignment: CDR1 SGHVS and CDR2 FQNEAQ. In nucleotides, the CDR3 is TGTGCCAGCAGCCCTGATTTGAACACTGAAGCTTTCTTT. Translated, it gives CASSPDLNTEAFF.

CDR3 nucleotide sequence: TGCGCCAGCAGCTGGGGGGAGGCATACACCGGGGAGCTGTTTTTT. Its translation: CASSWGEAYTGELFF. The chain has TRBV5-1 and TRBJ2-2; TRBD2 might be the D (6 bases). Germline V lookup: CDR1 SGHRS, CDR2 YFSETQ. The V gene lost 3 bases and the J gene lost 3 bases, with 12 bases spanning the gap. The CDR3 extends over 15 amino acids.

V usage is TRBV27 and J usage is TRBJ1-2; 10 bases are shared with TRBD1. The V gene's germline CDR1 is MNHEY and CDR2 SMNVEV (reference sequence). The V segment lost 6 bases and the J segment 0 bases; nucleotides outside the gene matches: 7. There are 16 residues in the CDR3. The CDR3 DNA sequence: TGTGCCAGCAGCGACAGGGGGCGTTCAGCTAACTATGGCTACACCTTC. Its protein product is CASSDRGRSANYGYTF.

The gene calls are TRBV14 and TRBJ1-6; D remains unclear. Germline assignment: CDR1 SGHDN and CDR2 FVKESK. The ends were cut back, 0 bases at V and 10 bases at J, with 13 bases in the middle. CDR3 size: 15 residues. CDR3 amino acids: CASSQEGGSLSPLHF. The CDR3 DNA sequence: TGTGCCAGCAGCCAAGAGGGCGGGAGCTTGTCACCCCTCCACTTT.

The chain has TRBV24-1 and TRBJ1-5; no reliable D call. The CDR3 has 16 residues. Trimming took off 2 bases at V and 6 bases at J, with 16 bases between the two ends. In germline, CDR1 is KGHDR, CDR2 SFDVKD. The CDR3 spells CATSDSIGRPGQPQHF. CDR3 sequence (DNA): TGTGCCACCAGTGATTCCATCGGCCGGCCAGGTCAGCCCCAGCATTTT.

Concerning this clone: One junction end disagrees with the germline gene, perhaps due to a read error. The chain employs TRBV7-8 and TRBJ1-5; no firm D call. This CDR3 region has 15 residues. CDR1 SGHVS and CDR2 FQNEAQ come from the germline V gene. The CDR3 is CASGLGLYLNQPQHF. CDR3 bases: TGTGCCAGCGGCTTAGGACTGTACCTCAATCAGCCCCAGCATTTT.

The chain recombines TRBV7-9 with TRBJ2-3, with D unresolved. The V and J ends lost 3 bases and 3 bases respectively, with 10 bases between them. CDR1 and CDR2 (germline): SEHNR, FQNEAQ (reference sequence). The CDR3 runs to 14 residues. The CDR3 DNA is TGTGCCAGCAGCTTCAGGTCAGCTACAGATACGCAGTATTTT. This sequence encodes CASSFRSATDTQYF. Supplemented by reference TRBV7-9 and TRBJ2-3, the full variable domain reads DTGVSQNPRHKITKRGQNVTFRCDPISEHNRLYWYRQTLGQGPEFLTYFQNEAQLEKSRLLSDRFSAERPKGSFSTLEIQRTEQGDSAMYLCASSFRSATDTQYFGPGTRLTVL.

The CDR3 DNA reads TGTGCCAGCAGCGATTGGACAGACAATCAGCCCCAGCATTTT. As protein: CASSDWTDNQPQHF. This rearrangement joins TRBV9 to TRBJ1-5, with TRBD1 as a possible D gene (6 bases). V gave up 3 bases and J gave up 3 bases, with 10 bases separating them. CDR1 is SGDLS and CDR2 is YYNGEE in the germline V gene. The CDR3 has 14 amino acids.

This rearrangement joins TRBV20-1 to TRBJ2-7, with 8 bases that match TRBD1. The CDR3 sequence is 14 residues long. Germline lookup yields CDR1 DFQATT and CDR2 SNEGSKA (reference sequence). With V trimmed by 3 bases and J by 3 bases, 7 bases remained unmatched. CDR3 sequence reads: CSASTRTGYYEQYF. The CDR3 coding sequence is TGCAGTGCTAGTACTAGGACAGGGTACTACGAGCAGTACTTC.

The chain carries TRBV19 and TRBJ2-3; D not certain. The germline CDR1 and CDR2 sequences are LNHDA and SQIVND (reference sequence). The CDR3 spans 16 residues. V was clipped by 6 bases and J by 4 bases, with 20 bases between them. This CDR3 reads CASSPIQYPGPDTQYF. The DNA of the CDR3 is TGTGCCAGTAGCCCCATCCAGTATCCAGGCCCAGATACGCAGTATTTT. Together with reference TRBV19 and TRBJ2-3, the CDR3 gives the full variable domain: DGGITQSPKYLFRKEGQNVTLSCEQNLNHDAMYWYRQDPGQGLRLIYYSQIVNDFQKGDIAEGYSVSREKKESFPLTVTSAQKNPTAFYLCASSPIQYPGPDTQYFGPGTRLTVL.

Concerning this clone itself: The sample contains more than one DNA sequence encoding this CDR3. The chain couples TRBV7-2 to TRBJ2-7; 8 bases align to TRBD1. J was trimmed by 3 bases and V by 5 bases; bases with no gene match: 6. The germline V gene encodes CDR1 SGHTA and CDR2 FQGNSA. The CDR3 is 14 residues long. CDR3 coding DNA: TGTGCCAGCAGCCCTTGGACAGGGAGCTACGAGCAGTACTTC. It yields the protein CASSPWTGSYEQYF.

The V call is TRBV19, the J call TRBJ1-5; 9 bases match TRBD1. Germline CDR1 and CDR2: LNHDA and SQIVND (reference sequence). V lost 1 base, J lost 6 bases, and 10 bases stayed unmatched. The CDR3 loop spans 17 amino acids. The CDR3 DNA is TGTGCCAGTAGTATAGTTCACGACAGGGGGGTTGGTCAGCCCCAGCATTTT. Amino acids: CASSIVHDRGVGQPQHF.

This chain connects TRBV12-5 to TRBJ1-1; a possible D gene is TRBD1 (6 bases). The V end was cut by 2 bases, the J end by 1 base, with 14 bases between. CDR3 length: 16 amino acids. The germline CDR1 and CDR2 sequences are LGHNT and FRNRAP. The CDR3 nucleotides read TGTGCTAGTGGTTTGAGTGGGGGGCTCAGGAACACTGAAGCTTTCTTT. Translation gives CASGLSGGLRNTEAFF. Filled out from reference TRBV12-5 and TRBJ1-1, the complete variable domain reads DARVTQTPRHKVTEMGQEVTMRCQPILGHNTVFWYRQTMMQGLELLAYFRNRAPLDDSGMPKDRFSAEMPDATLATLKIQPSEPRDSAVYFCASGLSGGLRNTEAFFGQGTRLTVV.

This rearrangement joins TRBV10-3 to TRBJ1-5, with 10 positions matching TRBD1. The CDR3 has 14 amino acids. J gave up 4 bases and V 7 bases, and 4 bases lay outside the gene matches. Per germline, CDR1 ENHRY and CDR2 SYGVKD. CDR3 in DNA: TGTGCCATCACCAGACAGGGGGCAAATCAGCCCCAGCATTTT. Its protein product is CAITRQGANQPQHF.